The clone carrying this TCR beta chain was seen more than once but under ten times. Antigen: not known. This sample is drawn from a study of T-cell memory formation after mild COVID-19. Whole-study findings and limits: That cross-reactive memory joined was suggested by some responding clones appearing in pre-infection memory. Unconfirmed was the SARS-CoV-2 specificity of second-wave clones that peaked on day 37. CD4/CD8 balance characterized clones contracting day 15 to 85, and CD4+ skew characterized later expanders.

TCRdb re-derived calls from the 5' RACE reads in MiXCR, one entry per CDR3 protein. The sample yields roughly 450,000 distinct CDR3 sequences, over 15% seen once. Per the germline V gene, CDR1 is SEHNR and CDR2 is FQNEAQ (reference sequence). The CDR3 extends over 15 amino acids. Trimming stripped 2 bases from V and 5 bases from J, with 12 bases between. V is TRBV7-9 and J is TRBJ2-2; D remains unclear. The source is an adult woman who had mild COVID-19 (a few samples of this study predate the infection). Cell type and time point are not known. Sample: PBMCs or a T cell subset sorted from them (not recorded which). Here the CDR3 DNA reads TGTGCCAGCAGCTTACCCCTGACGGAAACCGGGGAGCTGTTTTTT. It codes for CASSLPLTETGELFF.